This T cell receptor (beta chain) was sequenced during a study of chemoradiotherapy in HPV16-positive cancers. Overall study: Candidate HPV-specific clones and shared TCR motifs came from a couple of HPV16-positive patients. General study findings and limits: Non-HPV-specific T cells did not expand in tumors during treatment, whereas candidate HPV-specific clones and E7-related motifs did.

Clones were read by immunoSEQ multiplex PCR, and TCRdb kept only the in-frame ones, dropping some. This sample has tens of thousands of clones, with about two thirds found just once. On this clone itself: Its antigen remains unknown.

The specimen was collected from a patient who underwent chemoradiotherapy. The clonotype was recovered from a human donor with HPV-associated anogenital cancer.

CDR3 bases: TGTGCCAGTAGTATTTCAGGGCTCCAAGAGACCCAGTACTTC. Translation: CASSISGLQETQYF. The V and J genes are TRBV19 and TRBJ2-5; a possible D gene is TRBD1 (5 bases). Germline V gene data show CDR1 as LNHDA and CDR2 as SQIVND (reference sequence). This CDR3 is 14 amino acids long. Trimming removed 3 bases from V and 1 base from J, with 9 bases in between. The whole variable domain, remainder taken from reference TRBV19 and TRBJ2-5, is DGGITQSPKYLFRKEGQNVTLSCEQNLNHDAMYWYRQDPGQGLRLIYYSQIVNDFQKGDIAEGYSVSREKKESFPLTVTSAQKNPTAFYLCASSISGLQETQYFGPGTRLLVL.